The present T cell receptor (beta chain) was sequenced within a study of T cell repertoires in cytomegalovirus infection. Germline CDR1 and CDR2: SQVTM and ANQGSEA. The CDR3 runs 13 residues. The V gene end was trimmed by 3 bases and the J gene end by 7 bases; junction bases not matched to a gene: 7. Using its own MiXCR run on the reads, TCRdb lists one record per CDR3 protein. This table holds approximately 700,000 distinct CDR3 sequences, about 40% found once. J is TRBJ1-2 and V is TRBV29-1, with 8 bases that match TRBD1. Sequenced input: PBMCs. This receptor was identified in a human donor in good health (CMV status not recorded). Some clones in this sample may be carry-over from other donors' samples. DNA of the CDR3: TGCAGCGTTGATACAGGGGGAGTCTCTGGCTACACCTTC. Its protein is CSVDTGGVSGYTF.